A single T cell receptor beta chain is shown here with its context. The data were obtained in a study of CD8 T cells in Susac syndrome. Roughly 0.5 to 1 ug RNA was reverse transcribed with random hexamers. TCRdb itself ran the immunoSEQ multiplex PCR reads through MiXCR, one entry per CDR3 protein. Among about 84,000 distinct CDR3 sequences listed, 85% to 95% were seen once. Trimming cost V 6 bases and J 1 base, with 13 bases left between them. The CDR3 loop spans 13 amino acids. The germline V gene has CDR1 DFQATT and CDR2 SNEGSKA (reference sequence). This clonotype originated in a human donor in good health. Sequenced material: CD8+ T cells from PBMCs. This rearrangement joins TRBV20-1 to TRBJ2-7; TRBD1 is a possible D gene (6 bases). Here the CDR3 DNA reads TGCAGTGCCACAACGACAGGTTCCTACGAGCAGTACTTC. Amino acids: CSATTTGSYEQYF.